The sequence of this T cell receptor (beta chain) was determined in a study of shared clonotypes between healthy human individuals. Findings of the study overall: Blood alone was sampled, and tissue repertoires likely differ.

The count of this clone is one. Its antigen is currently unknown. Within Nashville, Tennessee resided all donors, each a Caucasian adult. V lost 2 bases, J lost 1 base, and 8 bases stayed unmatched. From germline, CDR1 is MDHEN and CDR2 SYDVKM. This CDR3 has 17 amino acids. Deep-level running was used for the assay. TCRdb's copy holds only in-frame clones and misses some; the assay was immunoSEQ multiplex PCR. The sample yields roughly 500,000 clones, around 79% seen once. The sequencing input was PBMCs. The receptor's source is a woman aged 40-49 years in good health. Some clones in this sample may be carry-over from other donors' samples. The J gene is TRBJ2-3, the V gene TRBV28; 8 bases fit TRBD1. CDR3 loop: CASSLRPHRGGTDTQYF. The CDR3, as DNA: TGTGCCAGCAGTTTAAGGCCCCACAGGGGGGGCACAGATACGCAGTATTTT.